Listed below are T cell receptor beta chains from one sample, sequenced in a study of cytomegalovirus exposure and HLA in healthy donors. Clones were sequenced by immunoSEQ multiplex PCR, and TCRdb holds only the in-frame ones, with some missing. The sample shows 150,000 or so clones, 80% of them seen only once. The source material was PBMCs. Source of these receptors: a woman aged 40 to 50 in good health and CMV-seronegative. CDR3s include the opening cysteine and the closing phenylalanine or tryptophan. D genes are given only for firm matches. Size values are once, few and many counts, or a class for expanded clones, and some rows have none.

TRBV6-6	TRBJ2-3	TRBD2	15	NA	CASSYAGGGTDTQYF	TGTGCCAGCAGTTACGCGGGAGGGGGCACAGATACGCAGTATTTT
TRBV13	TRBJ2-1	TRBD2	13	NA	CASSFGTSNEQFF	TGTGCCAGCAGCTTCGGGACTAGTAATGAGCAGTTCTTC
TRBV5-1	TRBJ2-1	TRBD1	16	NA	CASSINRDRVYNEQFF	TGCGCCAGCAGCATCAACCGGGACAGGGTCTACAATGAGCAGTTCTTC
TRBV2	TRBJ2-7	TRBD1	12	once	CASSKTGDEQYF	TGTGCCAGCAGTAAGACAGGGGACGAGCAGTACTTC
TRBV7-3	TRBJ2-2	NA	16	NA	CASSPWGTRNTGELFF	TGTGCCAGCAGCCCATGGGGCACCCGGAACACCGGGGAGCTGTTTTTT
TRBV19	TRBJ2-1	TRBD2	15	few	CASSRSAGVGNEQFF	TGTGCCAGTAGCAGAAGTGCGGGAGTAGGTAATGAGCAGTTCTTC
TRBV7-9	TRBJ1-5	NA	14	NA	CARSITGSNQPQHF	TGTGCCAGAAGCATAACAGGAAGTAATCAGCCCCAGCATTTT
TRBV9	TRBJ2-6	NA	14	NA	CASSVPSGANVLTF	TGTGCCAGCAGCGTTCCTTCTGGGGCCAACGTCCTGACTTTC
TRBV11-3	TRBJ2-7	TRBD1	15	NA	CASSSAGTGYYEQYF	TGTGCCAGCAGCTCAGCCGGGACAGGGTACTACGAGCAGTACTTC
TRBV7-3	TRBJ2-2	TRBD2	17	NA	CASSQRSRTSGSLELFF	TGTGCCAGCAGTCAACGGTCAAGGACTAGCGGGAGTTTAGAGCTGTTTTTT
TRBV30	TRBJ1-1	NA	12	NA	CAWGGGDTEAFF	TGTGCCTGGGGAGGGGGGGACACTGAAGCTTTCTTT
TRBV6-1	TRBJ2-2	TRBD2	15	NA	CASKTLAGDTGELFF	TGTGCCAGCAAGACCTTAGCGGGGGATACCGGGGAGCTGTTTTTT
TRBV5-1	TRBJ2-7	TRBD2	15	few	CASSLGLAASYEQYF	TGCGCCAGCAGCTTGGGTCTAGCGGCATCCTACGAGCAGTACTTC
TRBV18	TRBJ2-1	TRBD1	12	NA	CASSTEQGWQFF	TGTGCCAGCTCGACCGAACAGGGGTGGCAGTTCTTC
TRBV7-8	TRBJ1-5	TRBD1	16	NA	CASSGGTVVGNQPQHF	TGTGCCAGCAGCGGCGGGACAGTAGTTGGCAATCAGCCCCAGCATTTT
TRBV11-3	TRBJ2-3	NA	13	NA	CASSRRGSDTQYF	TGTGCCAGCAGCCGTCGGGGTTCGGATACGCAGTATTTT
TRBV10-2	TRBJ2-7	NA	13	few	CATSAGLRYEQYF	TGCGCCACCAGTGCGGGACTGAGATACGAGCAGTACTTC